The 3 T cell receptor beta chains below all came from one sample that was sequenced in a study of blood T cell repertoires in COVID-19. Clones were read by immunoSEQ multiplex PCR, and TCRdb kept only the in-frame ones, dropping some. The sample lists some 60,000 clones; roughly 91% were seen once. Sequencing used peripheral blood. These receptors came from a human donor in a cohort sampled during active COVID-19.

The CDR3 sequence is CSASDPGQGRNEQFF. The DNA of the CDR3 is TGCAGTGCTAGTGACCCGGGACAAGGTCGGAATGAGCAGTTCTTC. The J gene is TRBJ2-1, the V gene TRBV20-1; D may be TRBD1 (6 bases). The CDR3 totals 15 residues. CDR1 and CDR2 from the germline V gene are DFQATT and SNEGSKA (reference sequence). With 3 bases removed from V and 7 bases from J, the gap between germline ends came to 19 bases.

The chain recombines TRBV6-5 with TRBJ2-5; 11 bases line up with TRBD2. Germline loops: CDR1 MNHEY, CDR2 SVGAGI. This CDR3 has 16 amino acids. V was clipped by 2 bases and J by 3 bases; unmatched bases: 5. CDR3 amino acids: CASSYVVTSGKETQYF. CDR3 nucleotides: TGTGCCAGCAGTTACGTGGTGACTAGCGGGAAAGAGACCCAGTACTTC.

CDR3 nucleotide sequence: TGTGCCAGCAGGGGGAGCGGGAGAATCTACAATGAGCAGTTCTTC. It encodes CASRGSGRIYNEQFF. This chain uses TRBV5-4 with TRBJ2-1; 8 positions agree with TRBD2. The CDR3 length is 15 residues. Looked up from germline, CDR1 is SGHNT and CDR2 is YYREEE (reference sequence). With V trimmed by 5 bases and J by 3 bases, 7 bases remained unmatched. Together with reference TRBV5-4 and TRBJ2-1, the CDR3 gives the full variable domain: ETGVTQSPTHLIKTRGQQVTLRCSSQSGHNTVSWYQQALGQGPQFIFQYYREEENGRGNFPPRFSGLQFPNYSSELNVNALELDDSALYLCASRGSGRIYNEQFFGPGTRLTVL.